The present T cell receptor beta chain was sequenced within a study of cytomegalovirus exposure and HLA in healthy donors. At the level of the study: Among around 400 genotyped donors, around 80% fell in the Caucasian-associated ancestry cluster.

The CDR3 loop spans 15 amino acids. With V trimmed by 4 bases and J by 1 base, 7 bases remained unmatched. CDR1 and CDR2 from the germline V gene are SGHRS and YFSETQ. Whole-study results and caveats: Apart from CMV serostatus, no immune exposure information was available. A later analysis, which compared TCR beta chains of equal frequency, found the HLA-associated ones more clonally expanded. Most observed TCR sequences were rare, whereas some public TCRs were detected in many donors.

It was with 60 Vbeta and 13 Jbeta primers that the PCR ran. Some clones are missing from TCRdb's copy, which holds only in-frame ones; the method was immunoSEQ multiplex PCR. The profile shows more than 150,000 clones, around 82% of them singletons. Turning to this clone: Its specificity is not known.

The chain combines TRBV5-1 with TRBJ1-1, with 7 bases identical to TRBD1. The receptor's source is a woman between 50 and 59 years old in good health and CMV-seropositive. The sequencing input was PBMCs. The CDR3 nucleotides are TGCGCCAGCAGCGATGGAGGGACAGCGAACACTGAAGCTTTCTTT. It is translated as CASSDGGTANTEAFF. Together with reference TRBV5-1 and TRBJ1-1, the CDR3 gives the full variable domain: KAGVTQTPRYLIKTRGQQVTLSCSPISGHRSVSWYQQTPGQGLQFLFEYFSETQRNKGNFPGRFSGRQFSNSRSEMNVSTLELGDSALYLCASSDGGTANTEAFFGQGTRLTVV.